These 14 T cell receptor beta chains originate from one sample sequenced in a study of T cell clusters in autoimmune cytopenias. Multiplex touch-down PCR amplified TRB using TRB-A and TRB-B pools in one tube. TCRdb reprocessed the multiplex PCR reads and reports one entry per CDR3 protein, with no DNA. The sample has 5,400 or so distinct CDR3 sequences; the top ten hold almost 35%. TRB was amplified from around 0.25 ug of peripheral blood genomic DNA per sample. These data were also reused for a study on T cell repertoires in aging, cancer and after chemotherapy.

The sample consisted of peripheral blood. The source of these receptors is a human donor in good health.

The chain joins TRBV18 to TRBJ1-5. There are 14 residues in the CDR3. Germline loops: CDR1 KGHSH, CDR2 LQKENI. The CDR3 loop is CASSPPQLDQPQHF.

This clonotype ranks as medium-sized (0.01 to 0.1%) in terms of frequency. The CDR3: CAWSEGLGSYEQYF. J is TRBJ2-7 and V is TRBV30. The germline V gene has CDR1 GTSNPN and CDR2 SVGIG (reference sequence). The CDR3 totals 14 residues.

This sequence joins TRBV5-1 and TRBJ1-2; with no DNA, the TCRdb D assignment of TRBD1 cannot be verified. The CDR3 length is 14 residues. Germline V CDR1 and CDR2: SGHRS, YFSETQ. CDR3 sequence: CASSLGERSYGYTF.

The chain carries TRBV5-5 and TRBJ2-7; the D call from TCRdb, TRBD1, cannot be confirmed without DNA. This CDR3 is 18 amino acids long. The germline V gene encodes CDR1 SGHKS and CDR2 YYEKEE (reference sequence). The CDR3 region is CASSWGWGGGQGFYEQYF.

CDR3: CASSTGGGDTGELFF. The chain couples TRBV5-5 to TRBJ2-2; checking the TCRdb D call of TRBD2 is not possible without DNA. CDR3 size: 15 residues. CDR1 and CDR2 from the germline V gene are SGHKS and YYEKEE (reference sequence).

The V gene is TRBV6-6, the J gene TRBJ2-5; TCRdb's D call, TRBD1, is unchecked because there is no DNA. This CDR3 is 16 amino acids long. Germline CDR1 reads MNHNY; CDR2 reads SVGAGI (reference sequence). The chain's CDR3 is CASTRGRGTTAETQYF.

The chain's CDR3 is CASSLGWGSAPQETQYF. The V and J genes are TRBV7-9 and TRBJ2-5; the TCRdb call, TRBD1, lacks DNA for checking. From germline, CDR1 is SEHNR and CDR2 FQNEAQ (reference sequence). This CDR3 contains 17 residues.

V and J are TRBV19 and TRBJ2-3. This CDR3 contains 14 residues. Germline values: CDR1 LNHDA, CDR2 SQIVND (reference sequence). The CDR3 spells CASSYVNNADTQYF. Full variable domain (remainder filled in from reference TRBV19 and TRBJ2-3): DGGITQSPKYLFRKEGQNVTLSCEQNLNHDAMYWYRQDPGQGLRLIYYSQIVNDFQKGDIAEGYSVSREKKESFPLTVTSAQKNPTAFYLCASSYVNNADTQYFGPGTRLTVL.

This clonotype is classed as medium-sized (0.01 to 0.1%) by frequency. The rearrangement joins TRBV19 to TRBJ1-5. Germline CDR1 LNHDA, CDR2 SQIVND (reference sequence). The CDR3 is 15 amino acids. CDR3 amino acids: CASSIGSGRGPPQHF.

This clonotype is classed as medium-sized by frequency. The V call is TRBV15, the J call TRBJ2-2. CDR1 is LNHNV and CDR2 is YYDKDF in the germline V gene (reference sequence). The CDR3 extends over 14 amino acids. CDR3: CATSRDRGTGELFF.

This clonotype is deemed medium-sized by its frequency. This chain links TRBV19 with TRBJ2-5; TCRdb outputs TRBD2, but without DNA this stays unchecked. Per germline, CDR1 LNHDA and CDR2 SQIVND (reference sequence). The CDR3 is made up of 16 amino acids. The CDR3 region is CASSRGILAGQETQYF.

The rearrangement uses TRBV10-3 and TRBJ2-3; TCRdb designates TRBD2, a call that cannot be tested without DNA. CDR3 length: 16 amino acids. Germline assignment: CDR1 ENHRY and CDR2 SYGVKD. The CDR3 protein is CAISEFWGERTDTQYF.

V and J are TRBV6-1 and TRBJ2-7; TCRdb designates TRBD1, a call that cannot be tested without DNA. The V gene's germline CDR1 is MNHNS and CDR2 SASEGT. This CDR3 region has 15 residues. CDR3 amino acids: CASIQGTGVFNEQYF.

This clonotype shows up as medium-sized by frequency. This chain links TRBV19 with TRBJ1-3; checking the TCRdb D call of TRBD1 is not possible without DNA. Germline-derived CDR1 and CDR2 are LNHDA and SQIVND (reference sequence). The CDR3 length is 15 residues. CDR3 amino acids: CATRDDSYSGNTIYF.